This T cell receptor (beta chain) appears in the sequencing data of a study of CD8 T cells in ankylosing spondylitis (dated by TCRdb to about 2017). As for the study more broadly: The study profiled T cell receptor beta repertoires in healthy donors and ankylosing spondylitis patients to find disease-linked TCR variants. The full study cohort was made up of about 25 ankylosing spondylitis patients and roughly 100 healthy donors. Peripheral blood was sampled, and synovial fluid was also collected from ankylosing spondylitis patients.

The data were produced on an Illumina HiSeq 2500. Quantitative 5'-RACE with molecular barcodes was the method used to prepare the TCR beta libraries. The published analysis was carried out like this. A new computational method, built on a probabilistic model of VDJ rearrangement, was used to identify disease-linked TCR variants. TCRdb redid the processing of the public reads, applying fastp at Q25 and MiXCR, and retained in-frame beta chains. Entries that share a CDR3 protein sequence are merged under the most common genes and DNA. TCRdb assigned the V and J calls; the authors' analysis was not used. Within this sample are 200,000 to 250,000 distinct CDR3 sequences, with roughly 6.6% of them counted one time only. 12% to 15% of the sample lies in the top ten. The germline V gene (reference sequence) supplies CDR1 SEHNR and CDR2 FQNEAQ. CDR3 length: 16 amino acids, cysteine to phenylalanine. Here the CDR3 DNA is all that survives: 48 bases in frame from base 1. V has 1 base trimmed and J has 3 bases trimmed; junction bases matching no gene number 6.

This clonotype has at least ten counts. Its target antigen remains unknown. No much larger clone is present one base from it, and per-base qualities are unavailable. Study-wide conclusions, independent of this receptor: A CD8+ phenotype was shown by the disease-linked clones, which were found at relatively low frequencies in peripheral blood. A TCR beta motif made up of several highly homologous amino acid variants appeared to be characteristic of blood from ankylosing spondylitis patients. The disease-linked clones were reported as significantly enriched in matched synovial fluid samples from ankylosing spondylitis patients. Some TCR beta motif variants had previously been reported in synovial fluid and blood of reactive arthritis patients, which suggested common disease-initiation mechanisms.

The clonotype originates from a male donor with ankylosing spondylitis. The chain is assembled from TRBV7-9 and TRBJ2-1; 7 central bases correspond to TRBD1. The sample was blood, either unsorted or a sorted T cell fraction (not recorded which). For the CDR3, the sequence is CASSLEAGGIYNEQFF. The base sequence is TGTGCCAGCAGCTTAGAAGCAGGGGGAATCTACAATGAGCAGTTCTTC.